Following are 18 T cell receptor beta chains from one sample sequenced in a study of T cell changes during pregnancy in multiple sclerosis. Clones were read by immunoSEQ multiplex PCR, and TCRdb kept only the in-frame ones, dropping some. The table includes roughly 80,000 clones, 92% detected once. The specimen was peripheral blood, collected before pregnancy. These receptors were collected from a female donor with multiple sclerosis, enrolled in a pregnancy study.

This rearrangement joins TRBV9 to TRBJ2-3; TRBD2 agrees at 11 bases. The CDR3 extends over 15 amino acids. The trim removed 5 bases at V and 1 base at J, leaving 3 bases unmatched. Germline V gene data show CDR1 as SGDLS and CDR2 as YYNGEE. CDR3 sequence: CASSTTSGGTDTQYF. Here the CDR3 DNA reads TGTGCCAGCAGTACGACTAGCGGGGGCACAGATACGCAGTATTTT.

This clone has just one count. The CDR3 sequence is CASSLGGASNQPQHF. Written as DNA, the CDR3 is TGTGCCAGCAGTTTAGGGGGCGCAAGCAATCAGCCCCAGCATTTT. The chain carries TRBV28 and TRBJ1-5; D possibly corresponds to TRBD1 (6 bases). CDR3 length equals 15 residues. With 2 bases removed from V and 1 base from J, the gap between germline ends came to 9 bases. Per the germline V gene, CDR1 is MDHEN and CDR2 is SYDVKM.

This chain connects TRBV7-9 to TRBJ2-3; 12 bases line up with TRBD2. Germline V lookup: CDR1 SEHNR, CDR2 FQNEAQ (reference sequence). The CDR3 loop spans 17 amino acids. Trimming cost V 0 bases and J 4 bases; bases outside gene matches: 5. CDR3 residues: CASSLALAGGAPDTQYF. CDR3 DNA: TGTGCCAGCAGCTTAGCGCTAGCGGGAGGGGCCCCAGATACGCAGTATTTT.

This chain connects TRBV7-8 to TRBJ2-7; the match to TRBD1 covers 7 bases. The CDR3 totals 14 residues. Unmatched junction bases numbered 5, after V lost 4 bases and J lost 2 bases. Germline V gene sequence: CDR1 SGHVS, CDR2 FQNEAQ. DNA for the CDR3: TGTGCCAGCAGCTACGACAGGGATACCTACGAGCAGTACTTC. It encodes CASSYDRDTYEQYF.

In this sample, this clone turned up a few times. The chain uses TRBV9 and TRBJ2-3; TRBD1 matches at 10 bases. This CDR3 region has 16 residues. V trimming: 4 bases; J trimming: 4 bases; junction bases outside the gene matches: 9. Germline lookup yields CDR1 SGDLS and CDR2 YYNGEE. This chain's CDR3 is CASSFTTGTGADTQYF. The DNA for the CDR3 is TGTGCCAGCAGCTTCACAACCGGGACAGGGGCAGATACGCAGTATTTT.

This clone showed up just once. This chain links TRBV5-1 with TRBJ2-2; TRBD1 aligns across 9 bases. CDR3 length: 15 amino acids. Germline CDR1 and CDR2: SGHRS and YFSETQ. J was trimmed by 6 bases and V by 4 bases; bases with no gene match: 7. CDR3: CASSLNRGPAGELFF. The CDR3, as DNA: TGCGCCAGCAGCCTTAACAGGGGGCCAGCCGGGGAGCTGTTTTTT.

This chain uses TRBV5-4 with TRBJ1-1, with D perhaps matching TRBD1 (5 bases). The CDR3 contains 14 residues. V shed 6 bases and J shed 1 base, with 13 bases lying between them. The germline gives CDR1 SGHNT, CDR2 YYREEE (reference sequence). The chain's CDR3 is CASTQGQGNTEAFF. The CDR3 DNA is TGTGCCAGCACTCAGGGCCAGGGGAACACTGAAGCTTTCTTT.

The V and J genes are TRBV5-1 and TRBJ2-7; tentative D call: TRBD2 (7 bases). Per germline, CDR1 SGHRS and CDR2 YFSETQ. V lost 4 bases to trimming and J lost 6 bases, with 23 bases between them. This CDR3 comprises 16 residues. In DNA, the CDR3 is TGCGCCAGCAGCCTCGGTCGGAGGGGGGGGTTCGCCGAGCAGTACTTC. Amino acid sequence: CASSLGRRGGFAEQYF.

CDR3 region: CASSLGSTGELFF. In DNA, the CDR3 is TGTGCCAGCAGCTTAGGGAGCACCGGGGAGCTGTTTTTT. V is TRBV7-6 and J is TRBJ2-2; D gene uncertain. The CDR3 spans 13 residues. The germline V gene encodes CDR1 SGHVS and CDR2 FNYEAQ. Trimming took off 1 base at V and 4 bases at J, with 4 bases between the two ends.

This clone occurred once. The rearrangement uses TRBV9 and TRBJ2-3, with 14 bases aligning to TRBD2. The germline V gene has CDR1 SGDLS and CDR2 YYNGEE. V shed 4 bases and J 3 bases; nucleotides not matched to a gene: 4. There are 16 residues in the CDR3. The CDR3 DNA sequence: TGTGCCAGCAGCCTCCGACTAGCGGGAGGGACAGATACGCAGTATTTT. Protein product: CASSLRLAGGTDTQYF.

J is TRBJ2-1 and V is TRBV10-3; the D is unclear. The CDR3 spans 13 residues. Between the trimmed V and J ends, which lost 0 bases and 8 bases, there was a span of 8 bases. CDR1 ENHRY and CDR2 SYGVKD come from the germline V gene. This CDR3 reads CAISESRVDEQFF. The CDR3 coding sequence is TGTGCCATCAGTGAGTCGAGAGTAGATGAGCAGTTCTTC.

This clone was observed a few times. This chain links TRBV19 with TRBJ2-7; D is uncertain. Trimming took 5 bases from V and 3 from J, leaving 14 bases between them. The CDR3 is 14 amino acids. Germline CDR1 reads LNHDA; CDR2 reads SQIVND (reference sequence). The DNA of the CDR3 is TGTGCCAGTAGTGTGACGGCTGGAGTCTACGAGCAGTACTTC. Translating it yields CASSVTAGVYEQYF. Drawing the rest from reference TRBV19 and TRBJ2-7, the complete variable domain is DGGITQSPKYLFRKEGQNVTLSCEQNLNHDAMYWYRQDPGQGLRLIYYSQIVNDFQKGDIAEGYSVSREKKESFPLTVTSAQKNPTAFYLCASSVTAGVYEQYFGPGTRLTVT.

This chain connects TRBV5-1 to TRBJ2-1; 10 bases are shared with TRBD2. Looked up from germline, CDR1 is SGHRS and CDR2 is YFSETQ. The V segment lost 5 bases and the J segment 9 bases; nucleotides outside the gene matches: 17. The CDR3 contains 17 residues. The CDR3 region is CASSPRAGLAESVEQFF. The DNA of the CDR3 is TGCGCCAGCAGTCCCCGAGCCGGACTAGCGGAGTCCGTTGAGCAGTTCTTC.

J is TRBJ1-4 and V is TRBV7-9; TRBD1 might be the D (5 bases). Germline assignment: CDR1 SEHNR and CDR2 FQNEAQ (reference sequence). Trimming cost V 2 bases and J 0 bases, with 13 bases left between them. The CDR3 consists of 17 residues. CDR3 protein: CASSLRGNRATNEKLFF. The CDR3 DNA reads TGTGCCAGCAGCTTACGGGGGAATCGTGCAACTAATGAAAAACTGTTTTTT.

V is TRBV21-1 and J is TRBJ2-1; the DNA was not compared with TRBD2, the D call given in the table. TRBV21-1 constitutes a pseudogene. This CDR3 spans 16 amino acids. The CDR3 DNA is TGTGCCAGCAGAAAGGGGCGCGGGAGATGGACAATTGAGCAGTTCTTC. It encodes CASRKGRGRWTIEQFF.

The chain recombines TRBV19 with TRBJ2-1; 8 bases align to TRBD1. The CDR3 is 16 residues long. After removal of 1 base from V and 1 base from J, the junction contained 3 bases not matched to a gene. Germline lookup yields CDR1 LNHDA and CDR2 SQIVND (reference sequence). The DNA for the CDR3 is TGTGCCAGTAGTATAGTAACAGGGGGTTCCTACAATGAGCAGTTCTTC. Translation gives CASSIVTGGSYNEQFF.

This clone was seen just once. V and J are TRBV28 and TRBJ2-6; the D gene is possibly TRBD2 (5 bases). Germline CDR1 MDHEN, CDR2 SYDVKM. CDR3 size: 16 residues. Trimming removed 3 bases at V and 2 bases at J, with 11 bases between. The CDR3 protein is CASSFEGIAGANVLTF. The CDR3 DNA reads TGTGCCAGCAGTTTTGAGGGAATAGCTGGGGCCAACGTCCTGACTTTC. Full variable domain (missing parts from reference TRBV28 and TRBJ2-6): DVKVTQSSRYLVKRTGEKVFLECVQDMDHENMFWYRQDPGLGLRLIYFSYDVKMKEKGDIPEGYSVSREKKERFSLILESASTNQTSMYLCASSFEGIAGANVLTFGAGSRLTVL.

The chain uses TRBV7-2 and TRBJ2-7; 10 bases line up with TRBD2. Trimming at V came to 1 base and at J to 13 bases, leaving 7 bases not matched to a gene. Germline V lookup: CDR1 SGHTA, CDR2 FQGNSA. This CDR3 region has 13 residues. The CDR3 here is CASSLGAGGPLYF. The CDR3 region has the DNA TGTGCCAGCAGCTTAGGAGCGGGAGGGCCTCTATACTTC. The whole variable domain, remainder taken from reference TRBV7-2 and TRBJ2-7, is GAGVSQSPSNKVTEKGKDVELRCDPISGHTALYWYRQSLGQGLEFLIYFQGNSAPDKSGLPSDRFSAERTGGSVSTLTIQRTQQEDSAVYLCASSLGAGGPLYFGPGTRLTVT.